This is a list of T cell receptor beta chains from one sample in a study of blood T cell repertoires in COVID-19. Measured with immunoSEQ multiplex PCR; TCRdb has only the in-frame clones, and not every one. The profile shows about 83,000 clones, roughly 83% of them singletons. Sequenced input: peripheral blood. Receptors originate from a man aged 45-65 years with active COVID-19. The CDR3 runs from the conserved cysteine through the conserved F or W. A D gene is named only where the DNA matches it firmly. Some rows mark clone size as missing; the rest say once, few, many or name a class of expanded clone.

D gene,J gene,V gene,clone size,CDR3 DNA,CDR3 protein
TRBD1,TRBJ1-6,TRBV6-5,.,TGTGCCGCCTCCAGGGGGCTATTCGATAATTCACCCCTCCACTTT,CAASRGLFDNSPLHF
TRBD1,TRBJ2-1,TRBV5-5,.,TGTGCCAGCAGCGGGACAGTATACAATGAGCAGTTCTTC,CASSGTVYNEQFF
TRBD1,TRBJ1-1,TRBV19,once,TGTGCCAGTAGACCGAGGACAGGGGCGAACACTGAAGCTTTCTTT,CASRPRTGANTEAFF
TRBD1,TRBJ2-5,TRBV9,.,TGTGCCAGCAGCGCGAGAGCACAGGGGGCCGGAGGGGAGACCCAGTACTTC,CASSARAQGAGGETQYF
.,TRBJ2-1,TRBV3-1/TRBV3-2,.,TGTGCCAGCAGCCAAGTGTCCGGGACATTCTACAATGAGCAGTTCTTC,CASSQVSGTFYNEQFF
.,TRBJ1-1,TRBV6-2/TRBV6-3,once,TGTGCCAGCAGTTACGTCGAGGCGCTGAACACTGAAGCTTTCTTT,CASSYVEALNTEAFF
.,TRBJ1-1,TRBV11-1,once,TGTGCCAGCAGCTTCTCCCCCAGGGGTACTGAAGCTTTCTTT,CASSFSPRGTEAFF
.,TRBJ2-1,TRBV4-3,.,TGCGCCAGCAGCCAAGATATGTCCGGGAGAGGCTACAATGAGCAGTTCTTC,CASSQDMSGRGYNEQFF
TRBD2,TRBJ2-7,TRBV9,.,TGTGCCAGCAGCGGCGGGGGGGCCGCCCGCGAGCAGTACTTC,CASSGGGAAREQYF
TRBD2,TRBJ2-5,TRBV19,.,TGTGCCAGTAATCCCGGGGAGGGCCAGACCCAGTACTTC,CASNPGEGQTQYF
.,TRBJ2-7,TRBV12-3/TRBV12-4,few,TGTGCCAGCAGTCCAAACAGCTACGAGCAGTACTTC,CASSPNSYEQYF
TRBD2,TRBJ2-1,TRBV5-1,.,TGCGCCAGCAGCAGTAGCGGGGGGTCCTACAATGAGCAGTTCTTC,CASSSSGGSYNEQFF
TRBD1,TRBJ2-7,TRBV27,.,TGTGCCAGCAGTTTCTCGACAGGGGGCTTATACGAGCAGTACTTC,CASSFSTGGLYEQYF
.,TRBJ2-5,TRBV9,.,TGTGCCAGCAGCGCAACAGGGGGGGTACAAGAGACCCAGTACTTC,CASSATGGVQETQYF
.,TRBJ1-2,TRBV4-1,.,TGCGCCAGCAGCCAAGGAACAGGGTACTATGGCTACACCTTC,CASSQGTGYYGYTF
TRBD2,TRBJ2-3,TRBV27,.,TGTGCCAGCAGTTCCGGGACTAGCGCAGATACGCAGTATTTT,CASSSGTSADTQYF
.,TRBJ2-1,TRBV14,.,TGTGCCAGCAGCTGGGATCAGCGGTTCTCCTACAATGAGCAGTTCTTC,CASSWDQRFSYNEQFF
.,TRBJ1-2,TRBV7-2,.,TGTGCCAGCAGCATAGAAGAACAGGAGCGGGCCTATGGCTACACCTTC,CASSIEEQERAYGYTF
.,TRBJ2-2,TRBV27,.,TGTGCCAGCAGTTTACTCCTAGCAGAAAACACCGGGGAGCTGTTTTTT,CASSLLLAENTGELFF
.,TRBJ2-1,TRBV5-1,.,TGCGCCAGCGCCATCGGGGGACCGGGCATTTACAATGAGCAGTTCTTC,CASAIGGPGIYNEQFF
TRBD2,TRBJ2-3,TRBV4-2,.,TGTGCCAGCAGCCAACGGACTAGCGGGGGGGTGGCAGATACGCAGTATTTT,CASSQRTSGGVADTQYF
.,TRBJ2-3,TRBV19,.,TGTGCCAGTAGTATAGGGGGCGCAGGGCGCACAGATACGCAGTATTTT,CASSIGGAGRTDTQYF
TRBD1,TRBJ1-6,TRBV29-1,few,TGCAGCGCCTGGACAGGAAGGGCCAATTCACCCCTCCACTTT,CSAWTGRANSPLHF
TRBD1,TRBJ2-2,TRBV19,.,TGTGCCAGTAGTATCTCCGGGACAGTGACCGGGGAGCTGTTTTTT,CASSISGTVTGELFF
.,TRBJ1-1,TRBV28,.,TGTGCCAGCAGCACCGGGACACCGACTGAAGCTTTCTTT,CASSTGTPTEAFF
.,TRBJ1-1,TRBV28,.,TGTGCCAGCCAGTTTATCAGGCAGGACACTGAAGCTTTCTTT,CASQFIRQDTEAFF
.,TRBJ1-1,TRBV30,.,TGTGCCTGGAGTGTACTCGGGAGGTCAGATTTT,CAWSVLGRSDF
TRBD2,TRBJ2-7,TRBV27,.,TGTGCCAGCAGTCCCCGGGGTAGCGGGGGGTACGAGCAGTACTTC,CASSPRGSGGYEQYF
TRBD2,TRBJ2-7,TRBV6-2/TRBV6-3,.,TGTGCCAGCAGCCCCGGGACTAGCGGGGGGTTCACGAGGTCCTTCTCCTACGAGCAGTACTTC,CASSPGTSGGFTRSFSYEQYF
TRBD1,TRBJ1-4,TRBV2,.,TGTGCCAGCAGTTTAGACAGGGCGGGGAATGAAAAACTGTTTTTT,CASSLDRAGNEKLFF
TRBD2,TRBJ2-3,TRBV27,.,TGTGCCAGCAGCCTAGCGGACCCTAGCACAGATACGCAGTATTTT,CASSLADPSTDTQYF
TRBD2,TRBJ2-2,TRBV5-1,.,TGCGCCAGCAGCGAAGTGGCGGGAGGGCCGGACACCGGGGAGCTGTTTTTT,CASSEVAGGPDTGELFF
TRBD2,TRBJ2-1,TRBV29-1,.,TGCAGCGTTGCGGGACTAGCGGGAGGGAATGAGCAGTTCTTC,CSVAGLAGGNEQFF
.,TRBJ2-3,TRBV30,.,TGTGCCTGGAGTGTTACCGGGTTCACAGATACGCAGTATTTT,CAWSVTGFTDTQYF
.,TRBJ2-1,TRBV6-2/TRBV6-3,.,TGTGCCAGCAGTGAGATCGGAGGGCTCGGGCAGTTCTTC,CASSEIGGLGQFF
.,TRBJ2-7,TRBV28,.,TGTGCCAGCGGGGGGTTTCACGAGCAGTACTTC,CASGGFHEQYF
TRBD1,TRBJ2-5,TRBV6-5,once,TGTGCCAGCAGTTACGAAGGGGGCGATGGGGAGACCCAGTACTTC,CASSYEGGDGETQYF
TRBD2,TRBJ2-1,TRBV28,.,TGTGCCAGCAGCCCCGGGACTAGCAACAATGAGCAGTTCTTC,CASSPGTSNNEQFF
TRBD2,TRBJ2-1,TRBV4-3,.,TGCGCCAGCAGCCAACTAGCGGGATCCTACAATGAGCAGTTCTTC,CASSQLAGSYNEQFF
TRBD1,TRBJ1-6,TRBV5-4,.,TGTGCCAGCAGTTTGGAGGACAGGGGTAATTCACCCCTCCACTTT,CASSLEDRGNSPLHF
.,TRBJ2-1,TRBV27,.,TGTGCCAGCAGTCTAAACAATGAGCAGTTCTTC,CASSLNNEQFF
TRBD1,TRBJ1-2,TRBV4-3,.,TGCGCCAGCAGCCAATACCTTACCGGGACAGCAGGTGGCTACACCTTC,CASSQYLTGTAGGYTF
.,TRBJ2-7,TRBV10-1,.,TGCGCCAGCAGTGAGTCTGGACAGCTTATCTACGAGCAGTACTTC,CASSESGQLIYEQYF
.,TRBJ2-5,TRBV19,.,TGTGCCAGTAGCCCGGACAGCGAAGAGACCCAGTACTTC,CASSPDSEETQYF
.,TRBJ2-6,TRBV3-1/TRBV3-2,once,TGTGCCAGCAGCCAAGGACTAAACAGCGCCAACGTCCTGACTTTC,CASSQGLNSANVLTF
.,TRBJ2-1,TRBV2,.,TGTGCCAGCGGAGCGGCCAGTTTATACAATGAGCAGTTCTTC,CASGAASLYNEQFF
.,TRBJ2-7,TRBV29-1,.,TGCAGCGTTGAAATGGCAGGGATGTCCTACGAGCAGTACTTC,CSVEMAGMSYEQYF
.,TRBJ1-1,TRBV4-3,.,TGCGCCAGCAGTTACGCACGGGGGGCGAGCACTGAAGCTTTCTTT,CASSYARGASTEAFF
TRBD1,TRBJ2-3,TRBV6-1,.,TGTGCCAGCAGTGAGGCGACAGGGGTTAGCACAGATACGCAGTATTTT,CASSEATGVSTDTQYF
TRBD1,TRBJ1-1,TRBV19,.,TGTGCCAGTAGCCTTGGGACAGGGGCCCGGGGGGCTGAAGCTTTCTTT,CASSLGTGARGAEAFF
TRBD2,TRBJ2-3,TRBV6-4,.,TGTGCCAGCAGTGAAGACGGGAGGAGCACAGATACGCAGTATTTT,CASSEDGRSTDTQYF
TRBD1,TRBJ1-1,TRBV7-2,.,TGTGCCAGCAGCCCCCCCCGGACAGGGACGAACACTGAAGCTTTCTTT,CASSPPRTGTNTEAFF
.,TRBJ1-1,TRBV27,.,TGTGCCAGCAGTTGGGTAACTGGGGGCAACACTGAAGCTTTCTTT,CASSWVTGGNTEAFF
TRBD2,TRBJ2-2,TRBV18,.,TGTGCCAGCTCATCAGCGGGAGGGAACACCGGGGAGCTGTTTTTT,CASSSAGGNTGELFF
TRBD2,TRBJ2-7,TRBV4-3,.,TGCGCCAGCAGCCAAGAGTGGACTAGCGGGGGGGTCTACGAGCAGTACTTC,CASSQEWTSGGVYEQYF
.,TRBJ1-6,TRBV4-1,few,TGCGCCAGCAGCCAAGAGGGGCAGGGAAGGGCACCCCTCCACTTT,CASSQEGQGRAPLHF